The 4 T cell receptor beta chains presented below share a single source sample, sequenced in a study of early T cells in non-severe SARS-CoV-2 infection. TCRdb independently ran MiXCR on the 5' RACE reads; one entry per CDR3 protein. The sample carries about 49,000 distinct CDR3 sequences, approximately 12% recorded once. The sample was whole blood. Receptors were obtained from an adult who was a healthcare worker with PCR-confirmed SARS-CoV-2 infection or an uninfected control (not recorded which).

The V gene is TRBV12-3 or TRBV12-4, the J gene TRBJ2-1, with D possibly called TRBD1 or TRBD2 (5 bases each). CDR3 length: 14 amino acids. Between the trimmed V and J ends, which lost 6 bases and 12 bases, there was a span of 21 bases. The CDR3 here is CASSYSSRDAGQFF. Written as DNA, the CDR3 is TGTGCCAGCAGCTACTCCAGCCGGGACGCGGGGCAGTTCTTC.

This clonotype was observed a handful of times. J is TRBJ2-2 and V is TRBV6-2 or TRBV6-3; 10 bases align to TRBD1. Germline V gene data show CDR1 as MNHEY and CDR2 as SVGEGT. With 4 bases clipped from V and 4 bases from J, the junction kept 6 bases outside the gene matches. The CDR3 sequence is 16 residues long. CDR3 sequence reads: CASSSVRTGGTGELFF. CDR3 nucleotide sequence: TGTGCCAGCAGTTCCGTCCGGACAGGGGGCACCGGGGAGCTGTTTTTT.

This chain links TRBV18 with TRBJ2-3, with D perhaps TRBD2 (6 bases). V lost 5 bases and J 1 base, leaving 7 bases between the germline ends. CDR1 is KGHSH, CDR2 LQKENI, per germline. The CDR3 runs to 13 residues. DNA of the CDR3: TGTGCCAGCTCAACTAGCCGCACAGATACGCAGTATTTT. Amino acid sequence: CASSTSRTDTQYF.

The table lists this clonotype with a few counts. The genes are TRBV7-9 and TRBJ2-1; TRBD2 is a possible D gene (6 bases). Germline values: CDR1 SEHNR, CDR2 FQNEAQ (reference sequence). V lost 4 bases and J 12 bases, leaving 13 bases between the germline ends. The CDR3 spans 12 residues. The CDR3 is CASSWAPGGQFF. CDR3 nucleotides: TGTGCCAGCAGCTGGGCCCCCGGGGGGCAGTTCTTC.